This entry lists 15 T cell receptor beta chains sequenced from one sample in a study of vaccination and CD4 T cells after COVID-19 (dated by TCRdb to between 2021 and 2023). Library creation used PCR. Sequencing took place on an Illumina iSeq 100. The public reads were run again by TCRdb, first through fastp at Q25 and then through MiXCR, and only productive beta chains were kept. Each entry is one CDR3 protein sequence, shown with its most common DNA and genes. For this sample the table gives just over 20,000 distinct CDR3 sequences, of which around 60% were detected only once. Jointly, the top ten make up 1.1% of the sample. This specimen consisted of CD4+ T cells from blood, obtained before SARS-CoV-2 vaccination. The origin of the receptors is a human donor who had recovered from COVID-19.

This clonotype occurred a few times. The rearrangement links TRBV7-3 to TRBJ1-5; no definite D call. This CDR3 comprises 14 residues. Trimming stripped 0 bases from V and 4 bases from J, with 7 bases between. Germline V gives CDR1 SGHTA, CDR2 FQGTGA. The DNA of the CDR3 is TGTGCCAGCAGCTTAACCGGACGGAATCAGCCCCAGCATTTT. Its translation is CASSLTGRNQPQHF.

This clonotype was seen only once. The CDR3 sequence: CASRLDRVDGYTF. The CDR3 DNA is TGTGCCAGCAGGTTAGACAGGGTCGATGGCTACACCTTC. The V call is TRBV28, the J call TRBJ1-2, with TRBD1 matching over 7 bases. CDR3 size: 13 residues. Trimming at V came to 6 bases and at J to 6 bases, leaving 7 bases not matched to a gene. The germline V gene encodes CDR1 MDHEN and CDR2 SYDVKM.

This chain connects TRBV7-9 to TRBJ1-5, with TRBD1 matching over 8 bases. Germline V CDR1 and CDR2: SEHNR, FQNEAQ (reference sequence). The CDR3 covers 14 residues. The junction had 5 bases not matched to a gene; V was cut back by 4 bases and J by 6 bases. CDR3 protein: CASSSGRGLQPQHF. CDR3 coding DNA: TGTGCCAGCAGCTCGGGCAGGGGGCTTCAGCCCCAGCATTTT.

This clonotype came up a few times. The chain couples TRBV7-3 to TRBJ1-2; TRBD1 aligns across 10 bases. The trim removed 0 bases at V and 5 bases at J, leaving 6 bases unmatched. The length of the CDR3 is 16 residues. CDR1 SGHTA and CDR2 FQGTGA come from the germline V gene. CDR3 in DNA: TGTGCCAGCAGCTTAACGGGGGACAGGGGCGGGTATGGCTACACCTTC. Amino acid sequence: CASSLTGDRGGYGYTF.

The chain joins TRBV2 to TRBJ2-7, with no clear D. Germline values: CDR1 SNHLY, CDR2 FYNNEI. With 3 bases removed from V and 2 bases from J, the gap between germline ends came to 5 bases. This CDR3 has 12 amino acids. The CDR3 DNA is TGTGCCAGCAGTGACGTACCCTACGAGCAGTACTTC. Amino acid sequence: CASSDVPYEQYF.

The chain is built from TRBV7-2 and TRBJ2-5, with 8 bases aligning to TRBD2. J lost 0 bases, V lost 5 bases, and 8 bases had no gene match. This CDR3 is built from 16 residues. Germline V CDR1 and CDR2: SGHTA, FQGNSA. The CDR3 reads CASSAGGGLDQETQYF. The CDR3, as DNA: TGTGCCAGCAGCGCCGGAGGGGGACTAGACCAAGAGACCCAGTACTTC.

This clonotype is a singleton in its sample. This chain connects TRBV11-3 to TRBJ1-1; no definite D call. Germline CDR1 and CDR2: SGHNT and YENEEA. The germline V and J ends were trimmed by 4 bases and 3 bases, with 9 bases remaining between them. The CDR3 length is 13 residues. The CDR3 sequence is CASSSSADTEAFF. In DNA, the CDR3 is TGTGCCAGCAGCTCTTCGGCGGACACTGAAGCTTTCTTT.

The rearrangement links TRBV5-1 to TRBJ1-5; 7 nucleotides agree with TRBD1. The CDR3 has 15 amino acids. V lost 3 bases and J lost 0; bases outside the gene matches: 3. Germline V gives CDR1 SGHRS, CDR2 YFSETQ. DNA of the CDR3: TGCGCCAGCAGCTCGGACAGGATTAGCAATCAGCCCCAGCATTTT. This translates into CASSSDRISNQPQHF.

The chain has TRBV19 and TRBJ2-7; 11 bases are a match to TRBD1. There are 14 residues in the CDR3. Germline V gene data show CDR1 as LNHDA and CDR2 as SQIVND (reference sequence). After removal of 4 bases from V and 3 bases from J, the junction contained 2 bases not matched to a gene. The CDR3 sequence is CASSKGTGGYEQYF. The CDR3 DNA sequence: TGTGCCAGTAGTAAGGGGACAGGGGGCTACGAGCAGTACTTC.

J is TRBJ1-1 and V is TRBV7-2, with 9 bases lining up with TRBD1. The CDR3 contains 11 residues. The J segment lost 11 bases and the V segment lost 4 bases, leaving 2 bases of the junction unmatched. The germline gives CDR1 SGHTA, CDR2 FQGNSA. CDR3: CASSSGTGAFF. The CDR3 coding sequence is TGTGCCAGCAGCTCCGGGACAGGGGCTTTCTTT.

The CDR3 DNA reads TGCGCCAGCGGGACCTACGAGCAGTACTTC. Translated, it gives CASGTYEQYF. The V gene is TRBV10-2, the J gene TRBJ2-7; D is ambiguous. The germline CDR1 and CDR2 sequences are WSHSY and SAAADI. The CDR3 is 10 residues long. V dropped 8 bases and J dropped 2 bases, with 4 bases sitting between them.

This clonotype was counted only a few times. The genes are TRBV20-1 and TRBJ2-5; unclear D gene. The CDR3 contains 14 residues. Germline CDR1 reads DFQATT; CDR2 reads SNEGSKA (reference sequence). V gave up 3 bases and J gave up 1 base, with 12 bases separating them. The CDR3 DNA is TGCAGTGCTAGGGGTGGTAGAAGCCAAGAGACCCAGTACTTC. This encodes CSARGGRSQETQYF.

The chain is built from TRBV20-1 and TRBJ2-1; perhaps D is TRBD1 or TRBD2 (6 bases each). Trimming pared 1 base from V and 3 bases from J, leaving 16 bases between. Germline CDR1 reads DFQATT; CDR2 reads SNEGSKA (reference sequence). The CDR3 is 16 residues long. The CDR3 is CSARVGGQGRYNEQFF. CDR3 sequence (DNA): TGCAGTGCTAGAGTTGGGGGGCAAGGTCGCTACAATGAGCAGTTCTTC.

This clonotype was picked up a small number of times. This sequence joins TRBV7-9 and TRBJ2-5, with TRBD1 as a possible D gene (6 bases). This CDR3 comprises 17 residues. Trimming took off 4 bases at V and 2 bases at J, with 20 bases between the two ends. Per the germline V gene, CDR1 is SEHNR and CDR2 is FQNEAQ (reference sequence). The CDR3 here is CASSSTRLSDRQETQYF. The CDR3 nucleotides are TGTGCCAGCAGCTCCACCAGGCTATCGGACAGACAAGAGACCCAGTACTTC. Variable domain in full (rest from reference TRBV7-9 and TRBJ2-5): DTGVSQNPRHKITKRGQNVTFRCDPISEHNRLYWYRQTLGQGPEFLTYFQNEAQLEKSRLLSDRFSAERPKGSFSTLEIQRTEQGDSAMYLCASSSTRLSDRQETQYFGPGTRLLVL.

The chain employs TRBV7-8 and TRBJ2-5, with D maybe TRBD2 (5 bases). Germline V CDR1 and CDR2: SGHVS, FQNEAQ. The CDR3 sequence is 13 residues long. Trimming took off 5 bases at V and 4 bases at J, with 11 bases between the two ends. The CDR3 DNA is TGTGCCAGCAGCGTAAGAGGGAGAGAGACCCAGTACTTC. It specifies CASSVRGRETQYF.